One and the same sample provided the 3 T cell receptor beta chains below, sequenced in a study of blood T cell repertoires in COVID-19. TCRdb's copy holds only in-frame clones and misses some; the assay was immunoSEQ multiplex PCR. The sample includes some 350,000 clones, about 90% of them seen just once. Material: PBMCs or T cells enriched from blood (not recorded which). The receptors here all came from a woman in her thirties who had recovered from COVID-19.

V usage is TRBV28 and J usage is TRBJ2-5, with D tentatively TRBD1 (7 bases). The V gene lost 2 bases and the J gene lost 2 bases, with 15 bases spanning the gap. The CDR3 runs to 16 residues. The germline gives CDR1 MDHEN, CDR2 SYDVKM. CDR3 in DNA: TGTGCCAGCAGTTTACGGCAGGGGGGATGGCAAGAGACCCAGTACTTC. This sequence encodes CASSLRQGGWQETQYF.

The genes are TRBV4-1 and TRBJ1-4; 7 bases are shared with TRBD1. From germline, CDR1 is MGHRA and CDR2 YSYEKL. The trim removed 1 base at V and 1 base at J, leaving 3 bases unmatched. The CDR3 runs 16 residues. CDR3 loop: CASSQAHRGTNEKLFF. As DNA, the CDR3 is TGCGCCAGCAGCCAAGCCCACAGGGGAACTAATGAAAAACTGTTTTTT.

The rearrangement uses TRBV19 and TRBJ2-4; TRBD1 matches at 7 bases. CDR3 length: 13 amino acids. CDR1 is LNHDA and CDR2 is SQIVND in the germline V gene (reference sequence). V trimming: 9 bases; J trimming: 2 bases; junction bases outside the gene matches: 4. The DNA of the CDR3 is TGTGCCAGCACAGGGGAACCCAAAAACATTCAGTACTTC. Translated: CASTGEPKNIQYF.